This TCR beta chain was captured in a study of shared clonotypes between healthy human individuals. Study-level background: A donor's plate count was three for CD4 naive and three for CD4 memory; CD8 naive had two and CD8 memory one.

Naive CD45RA+ and memory CD45RA-negative subsets were split from CD4+ cells. Regarding this clone: What it binds is not known.

Produced via immunoSEQ multiplex PCR; TCRdb's table is partial and in-frame only. The sample holds roughly 2.6 million clones; around nine tenths are singletons and the top ten take around 0.14%. Study-wide results and limits: Naive CD4 clonotypes overlapped across a handful of donors at approximately 5.3%. It was only blood that was sampled, and tissue repertoires likely differ.

This TCR derives from a man younger than 30 in good health. The sequenced sample consisted of naive CD4+ T cells sorted from blood. Subset given: CD45RA+ positively selected.

The CDR3 region is CSLRQFTDTQYF. The DNA of the CDR3 is TGCAGCCTTAGACAGTTCACAGATACGCAGTATTTT. The V call is TRBV29-1, the J call TRBJ2-3; D is possibly TRBD1 (5 bases). V lost 8 bases, J lost 2 bases, and 11 bases lay in between. CDR1 is SQVTM and CDR2 is ANQGSEA in the germline V gene. The CDR3 is 12 residues long.